The 2 T cell receptor beta chains given below trace back to one sample, sequenced in a study of beta chain features in type 1 diabetes. The study's findings and limits: Type 1 diabetes patients had moderately but significantly shorter TCRB CDR3s in all four CD4+ subsets.

These receptors' targets are unknown. The entirety of the isolated RNA underwent reverse transcription, so expressed TCRB transcripts were sequenced. Assay: immunoSEQ multiplex PCR; the TCRdb copy retains only in-frame clones and omits some. The sample records 250,000 to 350,000 clones, over 14% being singletons. Sample: naive CD4+ T cells from blood. The receptors shown here come from a man aged 18 to 30 with type 1 diabetes.

This clone was seen only a few times. V and J are TRBV14 and TRBJ2-2; perhaps TRBD1 as D (5 bases). Trimming left V 0 bases short and J 4 bases short, with 9 bases between. Germline V gene data show CDR1 as SGHDN and CDR2 as FVKESK. This CDR3 is 15 amino acids long. CDR3 in DNA: TGTGCCAGCAGCCAAGAAAACAGGTTCACCGGGGAGCTGTTTTTT. It specifies CASSQENRFTGELFF.

The V gene is TRBV28, the J gene TRBJ2-6; 7 positions agree with TRBD1. V was clipped by 6 bases and J by 5 bases; unmatched bases: 13. The CDR3 covers 17 residues. CDR1 and CDR2 from the germline V gene are MDHEN and SYDVKM. This CDR3 is CASSSVRSQGRANVLTF. The DNA for the CDR3 is TGTGCCAGCAGCTCCGTTAGATCACAGGGGAGGGCCAACGTCCTGACTTTC.